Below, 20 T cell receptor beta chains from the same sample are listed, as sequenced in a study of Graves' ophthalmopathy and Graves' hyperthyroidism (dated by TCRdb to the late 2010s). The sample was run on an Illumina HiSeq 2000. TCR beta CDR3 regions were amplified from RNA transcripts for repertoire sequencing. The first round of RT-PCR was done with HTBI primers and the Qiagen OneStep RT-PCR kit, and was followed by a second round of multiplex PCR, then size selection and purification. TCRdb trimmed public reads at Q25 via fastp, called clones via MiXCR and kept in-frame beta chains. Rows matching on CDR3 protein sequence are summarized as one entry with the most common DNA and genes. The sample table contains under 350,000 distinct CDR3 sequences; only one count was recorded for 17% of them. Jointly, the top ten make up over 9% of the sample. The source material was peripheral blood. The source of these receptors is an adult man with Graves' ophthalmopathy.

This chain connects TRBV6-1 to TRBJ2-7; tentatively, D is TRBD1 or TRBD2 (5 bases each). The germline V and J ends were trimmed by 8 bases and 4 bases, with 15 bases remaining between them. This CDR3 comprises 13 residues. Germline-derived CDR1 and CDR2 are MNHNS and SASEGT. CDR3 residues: CASEQGVVYEQYF. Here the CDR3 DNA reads TGTGCCAGCGAGCAGGGAGTAGTTTACGAGCAGTACTTC.

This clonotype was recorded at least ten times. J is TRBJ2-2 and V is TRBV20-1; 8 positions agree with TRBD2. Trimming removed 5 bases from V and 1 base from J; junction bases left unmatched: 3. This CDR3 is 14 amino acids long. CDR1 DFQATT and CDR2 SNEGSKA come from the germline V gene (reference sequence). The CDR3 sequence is CSAPSGRNTGELFF. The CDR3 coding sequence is TGCAGTGCTCCCAGCGGGAGGAACACCGGGGAGCTGTTTTTT.

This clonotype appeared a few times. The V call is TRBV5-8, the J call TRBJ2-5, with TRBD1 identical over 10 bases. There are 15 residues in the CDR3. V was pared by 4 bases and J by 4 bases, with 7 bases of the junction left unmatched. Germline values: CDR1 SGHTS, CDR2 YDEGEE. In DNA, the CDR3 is TGTGCCAGCAGCATAGGGACAGGGGCCGGAGAGACCCAGTACTTC. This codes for CASSIGTGAGETQYF.

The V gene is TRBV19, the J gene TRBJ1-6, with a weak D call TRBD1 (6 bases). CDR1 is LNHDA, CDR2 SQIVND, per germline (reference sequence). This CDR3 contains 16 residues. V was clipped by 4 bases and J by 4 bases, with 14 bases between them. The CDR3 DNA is TGTGCCAGTAGTAACTACAGGGCGACGTATAATTCACCCCTCCACTTT. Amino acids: CASSNYRATYNSPLHF.

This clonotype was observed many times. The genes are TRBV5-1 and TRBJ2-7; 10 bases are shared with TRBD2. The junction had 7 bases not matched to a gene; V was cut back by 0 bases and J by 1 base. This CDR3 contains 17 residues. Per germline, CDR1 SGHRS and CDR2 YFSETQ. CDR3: CASSLAALAGNSYEQYF. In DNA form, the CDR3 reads TGCGCCAGCAGCTTGGCCGCACTAGCGGGAAATTCCTACGAGCAGTACTTC.

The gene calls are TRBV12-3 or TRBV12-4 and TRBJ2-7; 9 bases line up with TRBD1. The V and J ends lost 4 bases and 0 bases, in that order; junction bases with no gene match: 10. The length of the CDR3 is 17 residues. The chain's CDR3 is CASSSSPGTGLSYEQYF. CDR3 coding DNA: TGTGCCAGCAGTTCCTCCCCCGGGACAGGGCTCTCCTACGAGCAGTACTTC.

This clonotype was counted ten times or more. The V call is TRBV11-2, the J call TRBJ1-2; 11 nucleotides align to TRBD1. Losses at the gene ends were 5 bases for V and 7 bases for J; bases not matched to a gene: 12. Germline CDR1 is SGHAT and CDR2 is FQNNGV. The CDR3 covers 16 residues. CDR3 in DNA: TGTGCCAGCAGCCTAAATTGGGGACAGGGGGAGAGTGGCTACACCTTC. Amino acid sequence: CASSLNWGQGESGYTF. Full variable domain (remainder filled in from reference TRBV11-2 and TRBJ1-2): EAGVAQSPRYKIIEKRQSVAFWCNPISGHATLYWYQQILGQGPKLLIQFQNNGVVDDSQLPKDRFSAERLKGVDSTLKIQPAKLEDSAVYLCASSLNWGQGESGYTFGSGTRLTVV.

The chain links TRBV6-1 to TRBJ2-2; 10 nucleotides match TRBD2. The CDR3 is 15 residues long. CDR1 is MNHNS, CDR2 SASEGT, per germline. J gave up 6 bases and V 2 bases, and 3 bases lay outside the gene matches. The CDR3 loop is CASSERLAGSGELFF. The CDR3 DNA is TGTGCCAGCAGTGAAAGACTAGCGGGCTCCGGGGAGCTGTTTTTT.

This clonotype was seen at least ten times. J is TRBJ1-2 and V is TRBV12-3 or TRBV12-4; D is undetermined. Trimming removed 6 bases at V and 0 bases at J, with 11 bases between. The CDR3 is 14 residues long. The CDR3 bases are TGTGCCAGCAGAAGCGAATACGCTAACTATGGCTACACCTTC. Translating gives CASRSEYANYGYTF.

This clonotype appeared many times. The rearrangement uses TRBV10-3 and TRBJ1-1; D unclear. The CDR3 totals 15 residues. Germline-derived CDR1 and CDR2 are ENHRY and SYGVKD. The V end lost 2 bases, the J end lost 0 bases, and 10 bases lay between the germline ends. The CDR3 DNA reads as TGTGCCATCAGTGAGGGCCCGGGAATGAACACTGAAGCTTTCTTT. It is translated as CAISEGPGMNTEAFF.

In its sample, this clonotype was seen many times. The DNA of the CDR3 is TGTGCCAGCAGCCCCAGTTTGGTAGCGGGGGGGCCAGGATACGAGCAGTACTTC. Residues: CASSPSLVAGGPGYEQYF. The V and J genes are TRBV11-3 and TRBJ2-7; 11 nucleotides agree with TRBD2. The CDR3 contains 18 residues. The V and J ends lost 5 bases and 4 bases, in that order; junction bases with no gene match: 16. CDR1 is SGHNT and CDR2 is YENEEA in the germline V gene. The entire variable domain, with the rest obtained from reference TRBV11-3 and TRBJ2-7, is as follows: EAGVVQSPRYKIIEKKQPVAFWCNPISGHNTLYWYLQNLGQGPELLIRYENEEAVDDSQLPKDRFSAERLKGVDSTLKIQPAELGDSAVYLCASSPSLVAGGPGYEQYFGPGTRLTVT.

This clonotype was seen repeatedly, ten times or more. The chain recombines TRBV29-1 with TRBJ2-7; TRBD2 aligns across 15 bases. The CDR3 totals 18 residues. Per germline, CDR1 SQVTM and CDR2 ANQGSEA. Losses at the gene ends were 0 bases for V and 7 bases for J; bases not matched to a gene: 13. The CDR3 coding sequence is TGCAGCGTTGAAGAGAGGGGACTAGCGGGGGGCCCTAGGGGAGAGCAGTACTTC. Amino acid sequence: CSVEERGLAGGPRGEQYF.

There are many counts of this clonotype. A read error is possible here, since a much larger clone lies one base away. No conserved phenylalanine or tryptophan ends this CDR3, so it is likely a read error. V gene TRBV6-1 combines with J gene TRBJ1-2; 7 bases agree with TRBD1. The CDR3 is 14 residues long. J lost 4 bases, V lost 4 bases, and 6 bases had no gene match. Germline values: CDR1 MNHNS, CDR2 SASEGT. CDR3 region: CASSGFDRAYGYTL. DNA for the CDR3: TGTGCCAGCAGTGGATTCGACAGGGCCTATGGCTACACCCTC.

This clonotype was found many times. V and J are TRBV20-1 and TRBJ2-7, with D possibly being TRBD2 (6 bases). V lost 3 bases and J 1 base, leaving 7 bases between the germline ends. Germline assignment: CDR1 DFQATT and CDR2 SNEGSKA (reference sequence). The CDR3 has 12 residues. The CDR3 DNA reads TGCAGTGCTAGGGCGGGGTCCTACGAGCAGTACTTC. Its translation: CSARAGSYEQYF.

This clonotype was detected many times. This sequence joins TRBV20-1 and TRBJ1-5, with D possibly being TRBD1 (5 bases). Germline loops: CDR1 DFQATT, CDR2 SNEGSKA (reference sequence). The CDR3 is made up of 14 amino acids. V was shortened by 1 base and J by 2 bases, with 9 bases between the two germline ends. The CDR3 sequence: CSARGGGGNQPQHF. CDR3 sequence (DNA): TGCAGTGCTAGAGGGGGGGGGGGCAATCAGCCCCAGCATTTT.

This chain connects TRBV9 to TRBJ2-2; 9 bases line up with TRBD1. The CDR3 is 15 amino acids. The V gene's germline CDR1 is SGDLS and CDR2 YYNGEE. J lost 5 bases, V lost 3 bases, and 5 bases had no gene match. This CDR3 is CASSGTGEMTGELFF. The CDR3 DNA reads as TGTGCCAGCAGCGGGACAGGGGAGATGACCGGGGAGCTGTTTTTT.

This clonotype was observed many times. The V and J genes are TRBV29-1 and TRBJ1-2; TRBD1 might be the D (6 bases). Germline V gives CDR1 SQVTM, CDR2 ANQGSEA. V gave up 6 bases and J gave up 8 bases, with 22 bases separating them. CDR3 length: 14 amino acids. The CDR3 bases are TGCAGCGTGCCCCAGGGGAACTATGGTTGGGGCTACACCTTC. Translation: CSVPQGNYGWGYTF.

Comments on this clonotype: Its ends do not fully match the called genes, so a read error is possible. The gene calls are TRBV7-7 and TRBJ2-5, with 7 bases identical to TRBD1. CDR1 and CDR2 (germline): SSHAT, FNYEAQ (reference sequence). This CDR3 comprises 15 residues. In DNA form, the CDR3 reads TGTGCTAGCAGCTTAGGGGGCGGAGGATCAGAGACCCAGTACTTC. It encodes CASSLGGGGSETQYF.

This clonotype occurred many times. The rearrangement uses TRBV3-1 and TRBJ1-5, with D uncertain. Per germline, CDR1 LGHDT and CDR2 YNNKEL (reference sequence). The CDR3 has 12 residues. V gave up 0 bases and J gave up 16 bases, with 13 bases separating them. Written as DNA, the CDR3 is TGTGCCAGCAGCCAAGAACCTGGACCGCTTCATTTT. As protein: CASSQEPGPLHF.

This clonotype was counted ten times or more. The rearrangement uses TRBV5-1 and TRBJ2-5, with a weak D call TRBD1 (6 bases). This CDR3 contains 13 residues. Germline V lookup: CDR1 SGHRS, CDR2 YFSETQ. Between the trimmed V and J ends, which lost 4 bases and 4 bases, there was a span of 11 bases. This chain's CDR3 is CASSTDRPETQYF. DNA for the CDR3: TGCGCCAGCAGCACCGACAGGCCAGAGACCCAGTACTTC.